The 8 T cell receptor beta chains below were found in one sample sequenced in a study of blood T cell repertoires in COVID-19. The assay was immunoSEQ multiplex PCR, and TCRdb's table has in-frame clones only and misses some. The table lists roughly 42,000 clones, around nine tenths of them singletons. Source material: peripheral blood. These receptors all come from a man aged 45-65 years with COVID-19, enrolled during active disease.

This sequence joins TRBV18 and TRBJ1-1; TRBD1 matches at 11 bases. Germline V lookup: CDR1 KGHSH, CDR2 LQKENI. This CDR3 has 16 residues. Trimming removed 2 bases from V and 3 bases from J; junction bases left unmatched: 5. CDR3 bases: TGTGCCAGCTCACCAAGGACAGGGGGCCCGGACACTGAAGCTTTCTTT. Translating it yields CASSPRTGGPDTEAFF.

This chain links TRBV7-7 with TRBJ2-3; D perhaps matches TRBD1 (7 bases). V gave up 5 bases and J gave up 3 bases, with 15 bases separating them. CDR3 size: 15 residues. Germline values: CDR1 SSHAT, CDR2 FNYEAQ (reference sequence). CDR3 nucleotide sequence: TGTGCCAGCAGCCCAGGGGGACTGGGGACAGATACGCAGTATTTT. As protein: CASSPGGLGTDTQYF.

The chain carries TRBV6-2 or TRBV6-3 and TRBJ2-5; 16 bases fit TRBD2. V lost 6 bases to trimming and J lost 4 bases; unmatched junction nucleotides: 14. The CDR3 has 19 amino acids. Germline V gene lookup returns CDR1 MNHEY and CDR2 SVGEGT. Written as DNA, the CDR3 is TGTGCCAGCAGCCCGCTCGGGACTAGCGGGAGGGGAAGTAGAGAGACCCAGTACTTC. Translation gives CASSPLGTSGRGSRETQYF.

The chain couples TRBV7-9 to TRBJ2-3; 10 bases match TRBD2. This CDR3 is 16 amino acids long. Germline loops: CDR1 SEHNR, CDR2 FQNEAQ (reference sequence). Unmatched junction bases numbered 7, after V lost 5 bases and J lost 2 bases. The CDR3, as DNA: TGTGCCAGCAGCCCTGGACTAGCGGTATCCACAGATACGCAGTATTTT. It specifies CASSPGLAVSTDTQYF.

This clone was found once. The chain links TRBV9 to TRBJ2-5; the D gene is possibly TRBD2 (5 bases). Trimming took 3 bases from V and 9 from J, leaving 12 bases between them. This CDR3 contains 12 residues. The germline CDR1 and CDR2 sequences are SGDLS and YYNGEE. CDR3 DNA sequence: TGTGCCAGCAGCGCAGACCCCGGGGCCCAGTACTTC. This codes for CASSADPGAQYF.

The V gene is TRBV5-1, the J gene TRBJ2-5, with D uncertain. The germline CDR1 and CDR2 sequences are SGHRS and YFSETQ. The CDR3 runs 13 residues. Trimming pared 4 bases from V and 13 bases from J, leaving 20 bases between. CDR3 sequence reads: CASSPDPDGARYF. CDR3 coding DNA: TGCGCCAGCAGCCCCGATCCCGACGGCGCTAGGTACTTC.

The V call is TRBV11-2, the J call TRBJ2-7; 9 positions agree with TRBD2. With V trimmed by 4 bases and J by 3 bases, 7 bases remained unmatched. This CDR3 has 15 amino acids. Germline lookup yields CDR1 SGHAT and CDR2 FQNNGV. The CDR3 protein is CASSSGGGAIYEQYF. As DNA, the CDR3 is TGTGCCAGCAGCTCAGGCGGGGGGGCGATCTACGAGCAGTACTTC.

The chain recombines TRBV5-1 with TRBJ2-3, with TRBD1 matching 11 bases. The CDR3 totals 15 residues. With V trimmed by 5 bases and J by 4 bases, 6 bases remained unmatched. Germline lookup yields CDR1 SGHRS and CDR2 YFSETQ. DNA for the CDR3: TGCGCCAGCAGTCAGGGACAGGGGGACGCAGATACGCAGTATTTT. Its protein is CASSQGQGDADTQYF.